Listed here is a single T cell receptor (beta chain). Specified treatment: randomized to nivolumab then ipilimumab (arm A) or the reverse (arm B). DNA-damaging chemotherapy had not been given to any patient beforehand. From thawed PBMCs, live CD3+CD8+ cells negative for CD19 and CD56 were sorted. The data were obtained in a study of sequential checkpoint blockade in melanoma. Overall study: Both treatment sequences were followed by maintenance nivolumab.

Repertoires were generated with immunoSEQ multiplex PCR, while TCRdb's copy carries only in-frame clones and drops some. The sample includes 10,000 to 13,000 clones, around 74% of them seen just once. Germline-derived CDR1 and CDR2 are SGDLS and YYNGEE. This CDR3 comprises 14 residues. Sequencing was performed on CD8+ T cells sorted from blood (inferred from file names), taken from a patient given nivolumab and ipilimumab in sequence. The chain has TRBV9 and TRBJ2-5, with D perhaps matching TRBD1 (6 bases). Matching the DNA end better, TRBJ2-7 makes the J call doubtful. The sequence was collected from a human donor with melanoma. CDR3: CASSPGVASYEQYF. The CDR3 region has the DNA TGTGCCAGCAGCCCAGGGGTGGCGAGCTACGAGCAGTACTTC.